Presented here are 4 T cell receptor beta chains from one specimen sequenced in a study of T cell clonality in common variable immunodeficiency. Sequencing used immunoSEQ multiplex PCR; TCRdb keeps in-frame clones, though not all of them. Recorded here are over 30,000 clones, with no singletons, and the ten leading clones hold less than 4.5%. The sequencing sample was made of peripheral blood mononuclear cells. These TCRs come from a person aged 18 to 69 in good health.

The table lists this clone with many counts. The CDR3 extends 3 residues past the end of the read, so its final part is completed from the germline J gene. The chain couples TRBV5-1 to TRBJ1-1; 11 nucleotides match TRBD1. This CDR3 spans 16 amino acids. In germline, CDR1 is SGHRS, CDR2 YFSETQ. V lost 4 bases to trimming and J lost 5 bases; unmatched junction nucleotides: 10. Partial CDR3 DNA: TGCGCCAGCAGCCAAGGACAGGGGGCATTAGGGACTGAA. Its protein is CASSQGQGALGTE. The full-length CDR3 reads as CASSQGQGALGTEAFF.

This clone has at least ten counts. The CDR3 extends 3 residues past the end of the read, so its final part is completed from the germline J gene. The chain links TRBV6-2 or TRBV6-3 to TRBJ1-2; D ambiguous. Germline V gene lookup returns CDR1 MNHEY and CDR2 SVGEGT. V lost 7 bases to trimming and J lost 3 bases, with 12 bases between them. CDR3 length: 13 residues. The CDR3 spells CASTTLADYGYTF. CDR3 DNA, as far as it was read: TGTGCCAGCACCACCCTAGCGGACTATGGC.

A remark on this clone: Read coverage stops 3 residues before the CDR3 terminus; the germline J gene supplies the remainder. At the DNA level, this CDR3 is encoded by other sequences in the same sample as well. The gene calls are TRBV7-9 and TRBJ1-3; 7 nucleotides align to TRBD1. This CDR3 is built from 15 residues. The germline V gene has CDR1 SEHNR and CDR2 FQNEAQ (reference sequence). The ends lost 5 bases at V and 4 bases at J; junction bases unmatched: 8. CDR3 residues: CASSPGTVSGNTIYF. The DNA read from the CDR3 is TGTGCCAGCAGCCCCGGGACAGTTTCAGGAAACACC.

In the case of this clone: The CDR3 is cut off 3 residues early in the read; its end comes from the germline J gene. The V call is TRBV18, the J call TRBJ2-7, with TRBD2 matching 8 bases. CDR1 and CDR2 from the germline V gene are KGHSH and LQKENI. The CDR3 runs 14 residues. J gave up 3 bases and V 6 bases, and 7 bases lay outside the gene matches. CDR3 sequence: CASSPTSGHYEQYF. Incomplete CDR3 DNA: TGTGCCAGCTCCCCTACTAGCGGACACTACGAG.